Each of the 12 T cell receptor beta chains below was sequenced from the same sample in a study of blood T cell repertoires in COVID-19 (dated by TCRdb to the early 2020s). The receptor library was made with the immunoSEQ multiplex PCR assay. Here the immuneACCESS table is served through TCRdb, limited to in-frame sequences with V and J called. Missing clones are a known gap in these copies; in checked studies unresolved V genes cover under half, and the rest lacks a known reason. The sample data list approximately 81,000 clones, and over 75% of these were observed just once. The top ten clonotypes cover 12% of the sample. Sequences were obtained from peripheral blood. The receptors derive from a man aged 65-85 years with active or convalescent COVID-19.

The gene calls are TRBV27 and TRBJ2-1; the D is unclear. This CDR3 region has 13 residues. Between the trimmed V and J ends, which lost 1 base and 4 bases, there was a span of 5 bases. The germline V gene encodes CDR1 MNHEY and CDR2 SMNVEV (reference sequence). In nucleotides, the CDR3 is TGTGCCAGCAGTTTATACAGTTACAATGAGCAGTTCTTC. As protein: CASSLYSYNEQFF.

The chain recombines TRBV11-2 with TRBJ2-7, with D perhaps matching TRBD1 (6 bases). Germline V lookup: CDR1 SGHAT, CDR2 FQNNGV. CDR3 length: 16 amino acids. The V end was cut by 5 bases, the J end by 3 bases, with 20 bases between. The CDR3 is CASSPPRRDTNYEQYF. CDR3 sequence (DNA): TGTGCCAGCAGCCCCCCCCGCCGGGACACCAACTACGAGCAGTACTTC.

The CDR3 nucleotides read TGTGCCAGCAGTTTGGGGGGGGTCCCCTCACCCCTCCACTTT. Protein: CASSLGGVPSPLHF. The chain combines TRBV27 with TRBJ1-6; the D gene is possibly TRBD1 (5 bases). In germline, CDR1 is MNHEY, CDR2 SMNVEV (reference sequence). Deletions cut 3 bases from V and 10 bases from J, with 13 bases between. This CDR3 has 14 amino acids.

The J gene is TRBJ1-4, the V gene TRBV18, with D maybe TRBD1 (5 bases). CDR1 and CDR2 (germline): KGHSH, LQKENI. The CDR3 covers 15 residues. Trimming left V 1 base short and J 2 bases short, with 8 bases between. The DNA for the CDR3 is TGTGCCAGCTCACCACAAGGGGCGACTAATGAAAAACTGTTTTTT. Translation: CASSPQGATNEKLFF.

The rearrangement uses TRBV18 and TRBJ1-1; TRBD1 matches at 8 bases. Trimming cost V 3 bases and J 5 bases; bases outside gene matches: 8. Germline V lookup: CDR1 KGHSH, CDR2 LQKENI. The CDR3 runs 15 residues. Written as DNA, the CDR3 is TGTGCCAGCTCACCCGCGACAGGGGCAGTAACTGAAGCTTTCTTT. Translating gives CASSPATGAVTEAFF.

The chain joins TRBV7-6 to TRBJ2-5; 7 nucleotides line up with TRBD1. The V gene's germline CDR1 is SGHVS and CDR2 FNYEAQ. Losses at the gene ends were 4 bases for V and 5 bases for J; bases not matched to a gene: 7. The CDR3 sequence is 14 residues long. CDR3 residues: CASSSTGKGETQYF. CDR3 sequence (DNA): TGTGCCAGCAGCTCGACAGGGAAGGGGGAGACCCAGTACTTC.

The sample holds a few counts of this clone. The V and J genes are TRBV6-2 or TRBV6-3 and TRBJ1-5; a weak D match, TRBD1 (6 bases). There are 14 residues in the CDR3. V gave up 3 bases and J gave up 6 bases, with 12 bases separating them. Germline assignment: CDR1 MNHEY and CDR2 SVGEGT. CDR3 nucleotide sequence: TGTGCCAGCAGTTATCTACAGGGAAGTCAGCCCCAGCATTTT. This codes for CASSYLQGSQPQHF.

V and J are TRBV27 and TRBJ1-6; D might be TRBD1 (5 bases). The V end was cut by 6 bases, the J end by 7 bases, with 13 bases between. The CDR3 is made up of 14 amino acids. Germline V gene data show CDR1 as MNHEY and CDR2 as SMNVEV (reference sequence). This CDR3 is CASSGRQGNSPLHF. The CDR3, as DNA: TGTGCCAGCAGCGGAAGGCAGGGAAATTCACCCCTCCACTTT.

The CDR3 reads CAWRLGPAGELFF. As DNA, the CDR3 is TGTGCCTGGAGACTAGGACCCGCCGGGGAGCTGTTTTTT. The rearrangement joins TRBV30 to TRBJ2-2; tentatively, D is TRBD2 (5 bases). This CDR3 has 13 residues. Germline loops: CDR1 GTSNPN, CDR2 SVGIG (reference sequence). Trimming shortened V by 3 bases and J by 6 bases, and 11 bases separated the two germline ends.

This clone was counted once. V gene TRBV11-2 combines with J gene TRBJ1-3; D remains unclear. Trimming took off 2 bases at V and 0 bases at J, with 5 bases between the two ends. The CDR3 has 14 amino acids. CDR1 SGHAT and CDR2 FQNNGV come from the germline V gene. The CDR3 nucleotides read TGTGCCAGCAGCTTATTACTCTCTGGAAACACCATATATTTT. As protein: CASSLLLSGNTIYF.

The V call is TRBV10-3, the J call TRBJ1-5; possibly TRBD1 for D (5 bases). CDR3 length: 14 amino acids. CDR1 is ENHRY, CDR2 SYGVKD, per germline. The V and J ends lost 4 bases and 5 bases respectively, with 12 bases between them. This CDR3 reads CAISVGGADQPQHF. CDR3 sequence (DNA): TGTGCCATCAGTGTTGGAGGGGCAGATCAGCCCCAGCATTTT.

V usage is TRBV4-2 and J usage is TRBJ1-2; D is possibly TRBD1 (6 bases). The germline V gene encodes CDR1 LGHNA and CDR2 YNFKEQ. Trimming took 0 bases from V and 7 from J, leaving 15 bases between them. CDR3 length: 15 amino acids. The CDR3 DNA is TGTGCCAGCAGCCAAGAATCAGGGGCGGATGGTGGCTACACCTTC. Amino acid sequence: CASSQESGADGGYTF.